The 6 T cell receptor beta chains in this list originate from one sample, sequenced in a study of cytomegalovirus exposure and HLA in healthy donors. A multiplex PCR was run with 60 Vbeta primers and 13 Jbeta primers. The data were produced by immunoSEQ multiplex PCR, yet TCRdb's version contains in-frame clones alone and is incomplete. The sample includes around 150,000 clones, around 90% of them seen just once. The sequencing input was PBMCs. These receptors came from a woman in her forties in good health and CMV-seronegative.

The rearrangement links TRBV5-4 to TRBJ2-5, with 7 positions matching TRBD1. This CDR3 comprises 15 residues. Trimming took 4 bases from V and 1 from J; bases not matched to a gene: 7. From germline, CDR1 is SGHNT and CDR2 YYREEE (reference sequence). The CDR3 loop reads CASSDRAPGQETQYF. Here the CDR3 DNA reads TGTGCCAGCAGCGACAGGGCGCCAGGCCAAGAGACCCAGTACTTC.

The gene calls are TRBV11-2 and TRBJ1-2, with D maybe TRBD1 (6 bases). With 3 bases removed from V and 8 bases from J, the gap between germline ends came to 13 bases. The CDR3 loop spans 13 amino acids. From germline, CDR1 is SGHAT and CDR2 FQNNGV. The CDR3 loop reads CASSFVRGGGYTF. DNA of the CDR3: TGTGCCAGCAGCTTCGTCAGGGGTGGGGGCTACACCTTC.

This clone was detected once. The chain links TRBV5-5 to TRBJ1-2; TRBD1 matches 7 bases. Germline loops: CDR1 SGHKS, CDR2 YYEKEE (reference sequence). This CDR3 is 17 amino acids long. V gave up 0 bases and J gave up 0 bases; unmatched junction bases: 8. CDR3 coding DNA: TGTGCCAGCAGCTTGGGGCCTACAGGGGAAGCTAACTATGGCTACACCTTC. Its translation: CASSLGPTGEANYGYTF.

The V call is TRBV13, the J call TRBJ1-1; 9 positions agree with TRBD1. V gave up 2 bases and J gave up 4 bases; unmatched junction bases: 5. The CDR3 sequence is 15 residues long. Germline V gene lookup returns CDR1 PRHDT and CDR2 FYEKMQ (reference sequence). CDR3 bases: TGTGCCAGCAGCTTATTGGGGACAGGGCCCACTGAAGCTTTCTTT. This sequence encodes CASSLLGTGPTEAFF.

CDR3 region: CASSFSHLAGETYEQYF. CDR3 bases: TGTGCCAGCAGTTTTTCCCACCTAGCGGGAGAAACCTACGAGCAGTACTTC. The chain is built from TRBV28 and TRBJ2-7; 10 nucleotides align to TRBD2. The germline V gene encodes CDR1 MDHEN and CDR2 SYDVKM. J was trimmed by 2 bases and V by 3 bases; bases with no gene match: 10. The CDR3 loop spans 17 amino acids.

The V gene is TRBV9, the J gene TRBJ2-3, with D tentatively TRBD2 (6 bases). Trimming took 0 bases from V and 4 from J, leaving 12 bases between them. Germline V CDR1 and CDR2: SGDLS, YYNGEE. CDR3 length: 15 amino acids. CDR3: CASSVGLGRADTQYF. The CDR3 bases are TGTGCCAGCAGCGTAGGACTCGGGAGAGCAGATACGCAGTATTTT.